A selection of T cell receptor beta chains follows, all from one sample in a study of T cell responses to AZD1222 COVID-19 vaccine. TCRdb's copy holds only in-frame clones and misses some; the assay was immunoSEQ multiplex PCR. The table records 80,000 or so clones, around four fifths of them present only once. Specimen: peripheral blood, collected on day 0 of AZD1222 vaccination. These TCRs come from an adult in good health. CDR3s include the opening cysteine and the closing phenylalanine or tryptophan. The D gene is left open where the match is weak. A row's size may be missing; if present it is once, few, many or a size class.

once,TRBV7-9,15,TRBJ1-2,-,TGTGCCAGCAGCTTAGGAGACAGGAGGAACTATGGCTACACCTTC,CASSLGDRRNYGYTF
-,TRBV10-3,15,TRBJ1-5,-,TGTGCCATCAGTGAGTCTAAGGGGGAGGGACAGCCCCAGCATTTT,CAISESKGEGQPQHF
-,TRBV10-1,11,TRBJ1-2,-,TGCGCCAGCAGCGACTACTATGGCTACACCTTC,CASSDYYGYTF
once,TRBV11-2,15,TRBJ2-1,-,TGTGCCAGCAGCGGGGGTGCGGGGGCAAGAGGTGAGCAGTTCTTC,CASSGGAGARGEQFF
-,TRBV7-2,17,TRBJ1-5,-,TGTGCCAGCAGCTTAGGGGTGCGGTACGGAGGCAATCAGCCCCAGCATTTT,CASSLGVRYGGNQPQHF
-,TRBV6-2/TRBV6-3,13,TRBJ2-7,-,TGTGCCAGCAGCCCCGGGCCTAACTACGAGCAGTACTTC,CASSPGPNYEQYF
-,TRBV6-2/TRBV6-3,13,TRBJ1-5,-,TGTGCCAGCAGTAGGGGAAGGGAACAGCCCCAGCATTTT,CASSRGREQPQHF
-,TRBV9,15,TRBJ2-2,-,TGTGCCAGCAGCACACGACTAGTCTCGGCCGGGGAGCTGTTTTTT,CASSTRLVSAGELFF
few,TRBV5-8,15,TRBJ1-5,-,TGTGCCAGCACCGCTGGGACACATAGCAATCAGCCCCAGCATTTT,CASTAGTHSNQPQHF
-,TRBV4-3,16,TRBJ2-7,TRBD2,TGCGCCAGCAGCCAAGACCCAGCTAGCGGAACCTACGAGCAGTACTTC,CASSQDPASGTYEQYF
-,TRBV4-3,15,TRBJ1-2,-,TGCGCCAGCAGCCAAGAGTCGCCGGGGGCGAGAGGCTACACCTTC,CASSQESPGARGYTF
-,TRBV11-3,14,TRBJ2-3,TRBD2,TGTGCCAGCAGCCCTGCGGGGGGGGGAGATACGCAGTATTTT,CASSPAGGGDTQYF
few,TRBV6-2/TRBV6-3,15,TRBJ1-6,-,TGTGCCAGCAGTTATGGAGTCAGGGGAAATTCACCCCTCCACTTT,CASSYGVRGNSPLHF
-,TRBV24-1,12,TRBJ2-1,-,TGTGCCACCAGTGCCGGGAACAATGAGCAGTTCTTC,CATSAGNNEQFF
-,TRBV10-3,14,TRBJ2-3,TRBD1,TGTGCCATCAGTAAGGGACAGGGGGGCGATACGCAGTATTTT,CAISKGQGGDTQYF
-,TRBV7-9,14,TRBJ2-7,-,TGTGCCAGCAGCTTAGTCGCAGGGGAGGGTGAGCAGTACTTC,CASSLVAGEGEQYF
-,TRBV5-1,13,TRBJ2-5,-,TGCGCCAGCAGCTTGCCGCCCCGGGAGACCCAGTACTTC,CASSLPPRETQYF
-,TRBV16,16,TRBJ1-5,TRBD1,TGTGCCAGCAGCCAATATGCGGGACAGGGGGATCAGCCCCAGCATTTT,CASSQYAGQGDQPQHF
-,TRBV3-1/TRBV3-2,16,TRBJ1-1,TRBD1,TGTGCCAGCAGCCAAAGCCCTGGACAGGGTGACACTGAAGCTTTCTTT,CASSQSPGQGDTEAFF
-,TRBV19,13,TRBJ2-3,-,TGTGCCAGTAGTAGGGCGCGGACAGATACGCAGTATTTT,CASSRARTDTQYF
few,TRBV30,16,TRBJ2-2,-,TGTGCCTGGAGCCTCGGACAGCTAACGAACACCGGGGAGCTGTTTTTT,CAWSLGQLTNTGELFF
-,TRBV2,14,TRBJ1-6,-,TGTGCCAGCAGTGTGGATGTGGCTAATTCACCCCTCCACTTT,CASSVDVANSPLHF
-,TRBV5-1,15,TRBJ2-7,-,TGCGCCAGCAGCTTTCGACAGGAAGCCTCCTACGAGCAGTACTTC,CASSFRQEASYEQYF
once,TRBV27,18,TRBJ2-7,TRBD2,TGTGCCAGCAGTTTCCGCGGACTAGCGGAACCTCTCCCCCACGAGCAGTACTTC,CASSFRGLAEPLPHEQYF
-,TRBV3-1/TRBV3-2,16,TRBJ2-1,TRBD2,TGTGCCAGCAGCCAACTCCTAGCGGGAGCGAGCAATGAGCAGTTCTTC,CASSQLLAGASNEQFF
-,TRBV6-5,16,TRBJ2-7,-,TGTGCCAGCAGTTCATCGAGGCTAGGACTGACCTACGAGCAGTACTTC,CASSSSRLGLTYEQYF
few,TRBV5-5,12,TRBJ1-1,-,TGTGCCAGCAGCTGGGGCAGTACTGAAGCTTTCTTT,CASSWGSTEAFF
-,TRBV5-5,13,TRBJ2-7,-,TGTGCCAGCAGCCTAGAAGGTTCCTACGAGCAGTACTTC,CASSLEGSYEQYF
-,TRBV29-1,13,TRBJ2-7,-,TGCAGCGTTGAAGATTCCCAGGGTCAAGAGCAGTACTTC,CSVEDSQGQEQYF
-,TRBV7-6,17,TRBJ2-2,TRBD2,TGTGCCAGCAGCTTAGCCCCGACTAGCGGTAACACCGGGGAGCTGTTTTTT,CASSLAPTSGNTGELFF
-,TRBV7-2,14,TRBJ1-1,TRBD1,TGTGCCAGCAGCAGAGGACAGGGTGTTGCTGAAGCTTTCTTT,CASSRGQGVAEAFF
-,TRBV3-1/TRBV3-2,15,TRBJ1-5,TRBD1,TGTGCCAGCAGCCCCGGGACAGGTGGACGCCAGCCCCAGCATTTT,CASSPGTGGRQPQHF
-,TRBV5-4,15,TRBJ2-7,TRBD1,TGTGCCAGCAGACCTGGGACAGGTGGGCATCACGAGCAGTACTTC,CASRPGTGGHHEQYF
-,TRBV6-5,14,TRBJ2-7,TRBD2,TGTGCCAGCACTCGGACTAGCGGATCCTACGAGCAGTACTTC,CASTRTSGSYEQYF
-,TRBV12-5,11,TRBJ2-3,-,TGTGCTAGTGGTTTGGCAGATACGCAGTATTTT,CASGLADTQYF
few,TRBV5-1,13,TRBJ1-5,-,TGCGCCAGCAGCTTGACGGGAAATCAGCCCCAGCATTTT,CASSLTGNQPQHF
-,TRBV30,13,TRBJ1-1,-,TGTGCCTGGAGCGGCTCGGGGGGCCCTGAAGCTTTCTTT,CAWSGSGGPEAFF
-,TRBV15,15,TRBJ2-4,-,TGTGCCACCAGCAGATACGGACAGTCCCTAAACATTCAGTACTTC,CATSRYGQSLNIQYF
-,TRBV12-5,14,TRBJ1-1,-,TGTGCTAGTGCCCCGGCGGGGCGCAGTGGTGAAGCTTTCTTT,CASAPAGRSGEAFF
few,TRBV18,12,TRBJ2-5,-,TGTGCCAGCTCACCAAGCAGGGAGACCCAGTACTTC,CASSPSRETQYF